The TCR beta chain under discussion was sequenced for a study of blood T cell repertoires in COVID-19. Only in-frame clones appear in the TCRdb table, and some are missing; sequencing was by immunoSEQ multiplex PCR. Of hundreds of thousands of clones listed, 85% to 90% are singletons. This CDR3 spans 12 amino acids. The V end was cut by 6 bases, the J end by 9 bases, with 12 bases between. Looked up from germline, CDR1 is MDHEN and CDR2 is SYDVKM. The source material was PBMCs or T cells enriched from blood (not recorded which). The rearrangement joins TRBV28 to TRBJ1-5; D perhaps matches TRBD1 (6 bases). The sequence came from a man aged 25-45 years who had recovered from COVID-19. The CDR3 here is CASRTGSGPQHF. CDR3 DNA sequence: TGTGCCAGCAGAACAGGGTCGGGGCCCCAGCATTTT.